These 16 T cell receptor beta chains were all obtained from the same sample, sequenced in a study of blood T cell repertoires in COVID-19. Libraries were prepared by immunoSEQ multiplex PCR; TCRdb keeps only in-frame clonotypes and omits some of them. The data hold about 170,000 clones, with about 83% observed a single time. Sequenced input: peripheral blood. The receptors here all came from a man aged 18 to 35 with active or convalescent COVID-19.

This clone appeared a few times. J is TRBJ2-2 and V is TRBV24-1; D is unclear. The germline V and J ends were trimmed by 0 bases and 3 bases, with 4 bases remaining between them. This CDR3 contains 14 residues. The V gene's germline CDR1 is KGHDR and CDR2 SFDVKD. CDR3 coding DNA: TGTGCCACCAGTGATTTGTCGGACACCGGGGAGCTGTTTTTT. Encoded protein: CATSDLSDTGELFF.

The V call is TRBV9, the J call TRBJ2-3; 8 bases line up with TRBD1. Germline loops: CDR1 SGDLS, CDR2 YYNGEE. This CDR3 region has 14 residues. Trimming at V came to 7 bases and at J to 1 base, leaving 5 bases not matched to a gene. CDR3 nucleotides: TGTGCCAGCGGGGGACAGGCGGGCACAGATACGCAGTATTTT. This sequence encodes CASGGQAGTDTQYF.

V usage is TRBV7-8 and J usage is TRBJ2-5; D is unclear. V dropped 7 bases and J dropped 5 bases, with 8 bases sitting between them. The germline gives CDR1 SGHVS, CDR2 FQNEAQ. The CDR3 has 11 residues. The CDR3 DNA follows: TGTGCCAGCACCCCTATGGAGACCCAGTACTTC. Residues: CASTPMETQYF.

V gene TRBV12-5 combines with J gene TRBJ2-2; the match to TRBD2 covers 8 bases. Trimming at V came to 5 bases and at J to 0 bases, leaving 11 bases not matched to a gene. The CDR3 runs 18 residues. Germline V gene lookup returns CDR1 LGHNT and CDR2 FRNRAP. DNA of the CDR3: TGTGCTAGTGGTACCCCCTCGGGGGGGCCTTCGAACACCGGGGAGCTGTTTTTT. Its protein is CASGTPSGGPSNTGELFF.

The chain is built from TRBV7-3 and TRBJ2-3, with D perhaps matching TRBD1 (6 bases). Trimming removed 3 bases at V and 3 bases at J, with 10 bases between. Germline loops: CDR1 SGHTA, CDR2 FQGTGA. The CDR3 has 14 residues. CDR3 nucleotide sequence: TGTGCCAGCAGCTTCGGACAGATTACAGATACGCAGTATTTT. Translating it yields CASSFGQITDTQYF.

V is TRBV7-2 and J is TRBJ1-6, with a weak D call TRBD1 (5 bases). The CDR3 loop spans 17 amino acids. Germline CDR1 and CDR2: SGHTA and FQGNSA. V shed 2 bases and J shed 6 bases, with 17 bases lying between them. The CDR3 DNA sequence: TGTGCCAGCAGCTTATCCGAGGGGACTACTAGTAATTCACCCCTCCACTTT. Protein sequence: CASSLSEGTTSNSPLHF.

The V call is TRBV5-1, the J call TRBJ1-1, with TRBD1 as a possible D gene (5 bases). In germline, CDR1 is SGHRS, CDR2 YFSETQ. V was clipped by 0 bases and J by 0 bases, with 12 bases between them. This CDR3 contains 16 residues. The CDR3 is CASSLGWGSMNTEAFF. The CDR3, as DNA: TGCGCCAGCAGCTTGGGGTGGGGCAGCATGAACACTGAAGCTTTCTTT.

The chain recombines TRBV5-5 with TRBJ2-3; 14 bases are shared with TRBD2. The CDR3 has 18 amino acids. Germline-derived CDR1 and CDR2 are SGHKS and YYEKEE (reference sequence). The V gene end was trimmed by 3 bases and the J gene end by 2 bases; junction bases not matched to a gene: 8. CDR3 DNA: TGTGCCAGCAGCTCAAGACTAGCGGGGGGGCCCGCCACAGATACGCAGTATTTT. Translated: CASSSRLAGGPATDTQYF.

V gene TRBV24-1 combines with J gene TRBJ1-2, with 9 bases fitting TRBD1. With V trimmed by 6 bases and J by 8 bases, 9 bases remained unmatched. The CDR3 runs 14 residues. Germline loops: CDR1 KGHDR, CDR2 SFDVKD. The CDR3 sequence is CATSPTTGGWGYTF. As DNA, the CDR3 is TGTGCCACCAGTCCCACAACAGGGGGCTGGGGCTACACCTTC.

The chain employs TRBV6-5 and TRBJ1-2, with TRBD1 matching over 10 bases. This CDR3 comprises 15 residues. Germline CDR1 and CDR2: MNHEY and SVGAGI. The ends lost 6 bases at V and 11 bases at J; junction bases unmatched: 15. The DNA of the CDR3 is TGTGCCAGCAGCCCGGCCGGGACAGGGGCTCGGTGGTACACCTTC. This sequence encodes CASSPAGTGARWYTF.

V usage is TRBV5-4 and J usage is TRBJ1-3; D gene ambiguous. Germline CDR1 is SGHNT and CDR2 is YYREEE (reference sequence). This CDR3 region has 14 residues. The germline V and J ends were trimmed by 0 bases and 7 bases, with 11 bases remaining between them. DNA for the CDR3: TGTGCCAGCAGCTTGGCGAGTAGAACGAACACCATATATTTT. Translation gives CASSLASRTNTIYF.

The gene calls are TRBV28 and TRBJ2-3; D might be TRBD1 (6 bases). This CDR3 has 14 residues. Germline V CDR1 and CDR2: MDHEN, SYDVKM. V lost 4 bases and J lost 4, with 12 bases in between. The CDR3 protein is CASSYRENADTQYF. CDR3 coding DNA: TGTGCCAGCAGTTACAGGGAAAATGCAGATACGCAGTATTTT.

In nucleotides, the CDR3 is TGTGCCAGCAGGAGAGACAGGAGCTCCTACAATGAGCAGTTCTTC. Protein sequence: CASRRDRSSYNEQFF. The chain has TRBV5-4 and TRBJ2-1; a possible D gene is TRBD1 (6 bases). This CDR3 has 15 amino acids. V lost 5 bases and J 0 bases, leaving 12 bases between the germline ends. The germline gives CDR1 SGHNT, CDR2 YYREEE (reference sequence). Full variable domain (missing parts from reference TRBV5-4 and TRBJ2-1): ETGVTQSPTHLIKTRGQQVTLRCSSQSGHNTVSWYQQALGQGPQFIFQYYREEENGRGNFPPRFSGLQFPNYSSELNVNALELDDSALYLCASRRDRSSYNEQFFGPGTRLTVL.

J is TRBJ1-5 and V is TRBV19, with D uncertain. V shed 6 bases and J shed 7 bases, with 13 bases lying between them. The CDR3 is made up of 13 amino acids. Germline V gene lookup returns CDR1 LNHDA and CDR2 SQIVND (reference sequence). The CDR3 sequence: CASSYTVGQPQHF. The CDR3 DNA reads TGTGCCAGTAGCTACACCGTCGGGCAGCCCCAGCATTTT.

This rearrangement joins TRBV7-2 to TRBJ1-6; a possible D gene is TRBD1 (5 bases). V gave up 2 bases and J gave up 7 bases, with 12 bases separating them. This CDR3 spans 15 amino acids. Looked up from germline, CDR1 is SGHTA and CDR2 is FQGNSA. The CDR3 DNA sequence: TGTGCCAGCAGCTTAATGGGTAGGGGAAATTCACCCCTCCACTTT. The encoded protein is CASSLMGRGNSPLHF.

The V gene is TRBV4-1, the J gene TRBJ2-2; 8 bases map to TRBD1. The CDR3 covers 15 residues. Germline V gene sequence: CDR1 MGHRA, CDR2 YSYEKL. Unmatched junction bases numbered 5, after V lost 4 bases and J lost 4 bases. CDR3 sequence reads: CASSRSTGATGELFF. In DNA, the CDR3 is TGCGCCAGCAGCCGATCGACAGGGGCCACCGGGGAGCTGTTTTTT.